This T cell receptor beta chain derives from a study of blood T cell repertoires in COVID-19 (dated by TCRdb to the early 2020s). Broadly, across the study: The collaborator samples originated in the United States, Italy and Spain and spanned the acute and convalescent phases of COVID-19. Samples were obtained from the ongoing ImmuneRACE study (first 160 participants) and from 1,254 subjects provided by 6 global collaborators. Deeply sampled blood TCRbeta repertoires from subjects exposed to, actively infected with, or recovered from COVID-19 were included in the dataset. The sample metadata nearly always contained a de-identified subject ID, COVID-19 status, age in years and sex. The prospective study material was composed of cDNA or gDNA derived from T cells, B-cell-depleted T cells, or PBMCs. HLA class I and class II types, where available, came from metadata supplied by the sample provider rather than from assay-based typing. The repertoires were made available in a free public database intended to serve as a resource for research on the immune response to SARS-CoV-2. Study-level results and caveats: Clinical and demographic metadata were provided uncurated, with the amount varying by source and participant.

Participants in the prospective study were enrolled through a virtual design, were aged about 18 to 90 years, and lived in 24 United States geographic areas. Cohort assignment in the prospective study relied on participant-reported clinical history from a screening survey and a study questionnaire. Recovered participants in ImmuneRACE Cohort 3 were defined by two consecutive negative NP/OP PCR tests, clearance by a healthcare professional, or resolution of symptoms. In the prospective study, mobile phlebotomists collected whole blood, serum and a nasopharyngeal or oropharyngeal swab from each participant. Participants in the prospective study had the option to provide additional blood draws and questionnaires over a 2-month period. Prospective study blood samples were shipped either frozen or at room temperature before DNA extraction. About this clone itself: What antigen it recognizes has not been identified. No base quality values were provided; no much bigger clone lies one nucleotide off.

TCRbeta CDR3 regions were amplified from genomic DNA by means of the immunoSEQ Assay, a bias-controlled multiplex PCR. Regarding the original processing steps: Nucleated cell counts per sample were estimated from amplification of reference gene primers within the assay. To quantify the absolute abundance of each unique TCRbeta CDR3 rearrangement, sequence reads were collapsed and filtered. For each sample, productive Simpson clonality was calculated as the square root of Simpson's diversity index over productive rearrangements. TCRdb limited this immuneACCESS table to in-frame rearrangements with V and J called. A share of clones is missing; checked studies link under half to unresolved V genes, and the rest is unexplained. That table is the source of V, J and clone size, and D and trimming were worked out from the DNA. The sample table contains hundreds of thousands of clones; only one count was recorded for around 91% of them. Around 1.1% of the sample is taken by the ten largest.

The CDR3 contains 14 residues, cysteine and phenylalanine counted. CDR3 DNA is the only sequence kept; it has 42 bases, read in frame from the first base. In the germline V gene (reference sequence), CDR1 corresponds to SGHNT and CDR2 to YYREEE. Trimming takes 4 bases from V and 3 bases from J, and the germline ends sit 13 bases apart. The chain uses TRBV5-4 and TRBJ1-2; the best D guess is TRBD1, with 5 bases matching. The TCR comes from a man aged 25-45 years who had recovered from COVID-19. The sequenced material came from PBMCs or T cells enriched from blood (not recorded which). In nucleotides, the sequence is TGTGCCAGCAGCATCCGGACATTGGACTATGGCTACACCTTC. Its amino acids are CASSIRTLDYGYTF.